A selection of T cell receptor beta chains follows, all from one sample in a study of blood T cell repertoires in COVID-19. Here immunoSEQ multiplex PCR was the method, and the copy in TCRdb shows in-frame clones only, minus some. The data show approximately 99,000 clones, with about 86% seen just once and around 13% held by the top ten. The sequenced material came from peripheral blood. Every receptor here comes from a woman aged 55 to 70 in a cohort sampled during active or convalescent COVID-19. Each CDR3 is given with its conserved first and last residue. The D gene is left open where the match is weak. The size field is filled for only some rows; it gives once, few, many or a size class.

. | TRBD2 | TRBJ2-2 | TRBV2 | CASSEAASGVGELFF | TGTGCCAGCAGTGAAGCGGCTAGCGGGGTCGGGGAGCTGTTTTTT
. | . | TRBJ2-7 | TRBV7-8 | CASSRENGVNPFSYEQYF | TGTGCCAGCAGCCGAGAGAACGGGGTGAACCCCTTCTCCTACGAGCAGTACTTC
. | . | TRBJ1-4 | TRBV9 | CASSVTTTSREKLFF | TGTGCCAGCAGCGTAACCACCACTTCGAGGGAAAAACTGTTTTTT
. | TRBD2 | TRBJ2-1 | TRBV5-4 | CASSSPLSGTDGRRKQFF | TGTGCCAGCAGCTCCCCACTAAGCGGGACCGACGGGCGGAGGAAGCAGTTCTTC
. | . | TRBJ2-5 | TRBV11-3 | CASSLGISSGQETQYF | TGTGCCAGCAGCTTAGGTATCTCCTCAGGGCAAGAGACCCAGTACTTC
few | . | TRBJ1-5 | TRBV6-5 | CASSYNREGPQHF | TGTGCCAGCAGTTACAACAGGGAGGGACCCCAGCATTTT
. | . | TRBJ2-5 | TRBV15 | CATSRGGKETQYF | TGTGCCACCAGCAGGGGGGGTAAAGAGACCCAGTACTTC
. | . | TRBJ1-4 | TRBV5-4 | CASSLESQDEKLFF | TGTGCCAGCAGCTTGGAATCGCAGGATGAAAAACTGTTTTTT
few | TRBD2 | TRBJ2-1 | TRBV4-2 | CASSHQLAANNEQFF | TGTGCCAGCAGCCACCAACTAGCGGCAAACAATGAGCAGTTCTTC
. | TRBD1 | TRBJ2-3 | TRBV7-3 | CASSLVGQGGTTDTQYF | TGTGCCAGCAGCTTAGTGGGACAGGGTGGGACCACAGATACGCAGTATTTT
once | . | TRBJ1-2 | TRBV7-9 | CASRPVAPGGYTF | TGTGCCAGCAGGCCGGTAGCTCCGGGTGGCTACACCTTC
once | . | TRBJ2-2 | TRBV5-6 | CASSLFRVGELFF | TGTGCCAGCAGCTTGTTCAGGGTCGGGGAGCTGTTTTTT
. | . | TRBJ2-2 | TRBV5-6 | CASSRQNTNTGELFF | TGTGCCAGCAGCCGACAGAATACGAACACCGGGGAGCTGTTTTTT
. | . | TRBJ1-6 | TRBV2 | CASALGYGQGNNSPLHF | TGTGCCAGCGCTCTAGGGTATGGGCAGGGGAATAATTCACCCCTCCACTTT